This T cell receptor beta chain came from a study of T cells in Graves' hyperthyroidism and ophthalmopathy. Whole-study findings and limits: Most expanded thyroid clonotypes above 0.001 also appeared in blood.

Trimming took off 2 bases at V and 4 bases at J, with 5 bases between the two ends. The CDR3 consists of 12 residues. A patient was excluded if there was uncontrolled infection, other autoimmune disease, pregnancy or lactation. Diagnoses were established using clinical symptoms, serum thyroxine and TRAb, thyroid ultrasound and orbital computed tomography. This clonotype came up many times. What it binds is unknown. Amplified regions were TCR beta CDR3 sequences from RNA transcripts. The primer set for the first-round RT-PCR of the TCR CDR3 was HTBI. Using its own MiXCR run on the multiplex PCR reads, TCRdb lists one record per CDR3 protein. The sample consists of about 270,000 distinct CDR3 sequences, less than 30% of them appearing once.

The clonotype comes from a middle-aged man with Graves' hyperthyroidism that later progressed to Graves' ophthalmopathy. This sequence joins TRBV12-3 or TRBV12-4 and TRBJ1-2; no reliable D call. The sample was blood. This chain's CDR3 is CASSLIGYGYTF. Here the CDR3 DNA reads TGTGCCAGCAGTTTAATCGGCTATGGCTACACCTTC.